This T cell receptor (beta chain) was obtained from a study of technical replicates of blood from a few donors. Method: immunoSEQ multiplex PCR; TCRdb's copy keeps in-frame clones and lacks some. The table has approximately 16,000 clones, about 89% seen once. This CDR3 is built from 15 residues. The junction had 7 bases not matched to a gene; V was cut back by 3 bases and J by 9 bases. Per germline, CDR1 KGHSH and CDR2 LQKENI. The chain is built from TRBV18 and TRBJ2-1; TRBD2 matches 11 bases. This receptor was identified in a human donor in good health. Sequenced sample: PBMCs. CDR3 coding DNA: TGTGCCAGCTCACCCCCCGGGACTAGCGGTACTGAGCAGTTCTTC. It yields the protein CASSPPGTSGTEQFF.